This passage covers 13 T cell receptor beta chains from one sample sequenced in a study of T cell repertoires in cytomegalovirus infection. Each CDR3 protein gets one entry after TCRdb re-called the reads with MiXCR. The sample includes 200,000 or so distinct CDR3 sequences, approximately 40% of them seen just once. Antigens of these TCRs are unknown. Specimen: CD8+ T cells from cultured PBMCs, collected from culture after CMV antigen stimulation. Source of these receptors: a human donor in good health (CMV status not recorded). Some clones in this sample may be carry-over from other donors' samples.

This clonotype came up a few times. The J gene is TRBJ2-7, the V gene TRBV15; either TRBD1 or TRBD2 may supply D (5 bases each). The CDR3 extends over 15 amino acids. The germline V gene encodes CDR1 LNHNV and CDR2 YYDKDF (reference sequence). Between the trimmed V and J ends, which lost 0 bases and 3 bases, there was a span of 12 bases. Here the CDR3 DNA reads TGTGCCACCAGCAGAGATGACGGGACCTACTACGAGCAGTACTTC. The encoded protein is CATSRDDGTYYEQYF.

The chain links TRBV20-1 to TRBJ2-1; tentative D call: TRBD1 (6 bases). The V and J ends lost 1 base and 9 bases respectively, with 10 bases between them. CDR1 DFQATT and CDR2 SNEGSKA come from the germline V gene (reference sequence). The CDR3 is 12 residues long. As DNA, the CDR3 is TGCAGTGCTAGAGTTGGGGACACTGAGCAGTTCTTC. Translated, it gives CSARVGDTEQFF.

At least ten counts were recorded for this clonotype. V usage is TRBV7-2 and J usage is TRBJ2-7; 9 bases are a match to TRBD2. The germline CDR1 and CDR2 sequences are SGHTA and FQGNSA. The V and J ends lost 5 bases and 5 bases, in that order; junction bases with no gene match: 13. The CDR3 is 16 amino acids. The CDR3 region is CASSLEASGDLNEQYF. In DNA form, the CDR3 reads TGTGCCAGCAGCCTAGAGGCTAGCGGGGACCTAAACGAGCAGTACTTC.

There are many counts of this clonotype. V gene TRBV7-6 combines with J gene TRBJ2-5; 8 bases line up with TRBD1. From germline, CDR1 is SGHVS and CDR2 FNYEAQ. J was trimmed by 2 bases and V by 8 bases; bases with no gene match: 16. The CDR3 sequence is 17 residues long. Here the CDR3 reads CASRPRGTGGKQETQYF. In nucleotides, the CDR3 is TGTGCCAGCCGCCCAAGGGGCACAGGGGGAAAACAAGAGACCCAGTACTTC.

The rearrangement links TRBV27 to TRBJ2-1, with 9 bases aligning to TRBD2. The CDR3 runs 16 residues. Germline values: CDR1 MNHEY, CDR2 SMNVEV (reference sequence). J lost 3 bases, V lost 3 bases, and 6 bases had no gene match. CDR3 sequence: CASSFMREGHYNEQFF. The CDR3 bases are TGTGCCAGCAGTTTTATGCGGGAGGGCCACTACAATGAGCAGTTCTTC.

CDR3 coding DNA: TGTGCCAGTTTCCTCGGAGCACCGGACGAGCAGTACTTC. It is translated as CASFLGAPDEQYF. The chain combines TRBV2 with TRBJ2-7, with D unclear. Germline CDR1 and CDR2: SNHLY and FYNNEI. Trimming pared 9 bases from V and 5 bases from J, leaving 17 bases between. This CDR3 has 13 amino acids.

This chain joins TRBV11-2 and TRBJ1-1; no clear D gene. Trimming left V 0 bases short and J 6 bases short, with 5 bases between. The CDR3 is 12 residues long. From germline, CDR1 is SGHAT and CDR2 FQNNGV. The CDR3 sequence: CASSLELPEAFF. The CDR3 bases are TGTGCCAGCAGCTTAGAACTCCCTGAAGCTTTCTTT.

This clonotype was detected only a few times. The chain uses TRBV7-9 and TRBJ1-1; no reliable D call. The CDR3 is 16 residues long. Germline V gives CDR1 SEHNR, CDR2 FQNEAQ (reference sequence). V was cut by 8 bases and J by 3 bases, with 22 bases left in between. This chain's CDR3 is CASGLMGSGEDTEAFF. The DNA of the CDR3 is TGTGCCAGCGGCCTAATGGGGTCCGGGGAGGACACTGAAGCTTTCTTT.

CDR3 in DNA: TGTGCCAGCAGCTCCATGGGACAGGGAGCCTACAATGAGCAGTTCTTC. The encoded protein is CASSSMGQGAYNEQFF. This chain connects TRBV7-9 to TRBJ2-1; TRBD1 aligns across 9 bases. Trimming cost V 4 bases and J 2 bases; bases outside gene matches: 6. The CDR3 sequence is 16 residues long. Germline lookup yields CDR1 SEHNR and CDR2 FQNEAQ (reference sequence).

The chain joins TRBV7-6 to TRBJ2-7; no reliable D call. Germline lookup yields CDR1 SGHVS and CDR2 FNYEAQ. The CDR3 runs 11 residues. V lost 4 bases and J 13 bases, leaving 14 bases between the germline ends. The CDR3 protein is CASSSPKHRYF. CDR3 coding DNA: TGTGCCAGCAGCTCCCCAAAACACAGATACTTC.

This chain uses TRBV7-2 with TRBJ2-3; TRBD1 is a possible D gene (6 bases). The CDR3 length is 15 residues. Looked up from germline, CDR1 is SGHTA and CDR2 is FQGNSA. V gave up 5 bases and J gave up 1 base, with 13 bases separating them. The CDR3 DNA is TGTGCCAGCAGCGCTACAGGGCCCCGCACAGATACGCAGTATTTT. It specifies CASSATGPRTDTQYF.

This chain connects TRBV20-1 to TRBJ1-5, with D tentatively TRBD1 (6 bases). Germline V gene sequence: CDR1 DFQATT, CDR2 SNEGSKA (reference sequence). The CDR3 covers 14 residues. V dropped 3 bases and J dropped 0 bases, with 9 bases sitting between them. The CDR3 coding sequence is TGCAGTGCTAGCGGGGGCTTTAGCAATCAGCCCCAGCATTTT. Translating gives CSASGGFSNQPQHF.

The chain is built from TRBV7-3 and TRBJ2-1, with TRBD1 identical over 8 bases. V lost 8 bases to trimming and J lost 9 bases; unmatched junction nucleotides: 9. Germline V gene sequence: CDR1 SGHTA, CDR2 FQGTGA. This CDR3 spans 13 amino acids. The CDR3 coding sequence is TGTGCCAGCGGGGAGGACAGGGCGAGTGAGCAGTTCTTC. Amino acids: CASGEDRASEQFF.